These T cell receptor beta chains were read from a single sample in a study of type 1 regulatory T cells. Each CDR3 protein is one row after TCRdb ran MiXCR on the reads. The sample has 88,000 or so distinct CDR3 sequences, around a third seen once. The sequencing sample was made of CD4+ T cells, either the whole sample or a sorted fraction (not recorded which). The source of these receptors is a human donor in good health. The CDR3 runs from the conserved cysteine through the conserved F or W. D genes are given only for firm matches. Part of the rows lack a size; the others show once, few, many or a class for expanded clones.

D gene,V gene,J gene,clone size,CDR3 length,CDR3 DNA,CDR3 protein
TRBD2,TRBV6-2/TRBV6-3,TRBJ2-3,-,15,TGTGCCAGCAGGGGGCTAGCGGGAGGACCAGATACGCAGTATTTT,CASRGLAGGPDTQYF
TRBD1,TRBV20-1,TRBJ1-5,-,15,TGCAGTGCTAGAGATCCGGGACAGGGGGATCAGCCCCAGCATTTT,CSARDPGQGDQPQHF
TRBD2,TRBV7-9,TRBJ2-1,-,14,TGTGCCAGCATCGCCGGGAGGGATAACAATGAGCAGTTCTTC,CASIAGRDNNEQFF
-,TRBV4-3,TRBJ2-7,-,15,TGCGCCAGCAGCCAATTTGTCGGCAGCTCCTACGAGCAGTACTTC,CASSQFVGSSYEQYF
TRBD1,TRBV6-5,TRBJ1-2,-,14,TGTGCCAGCAGTCCCGGAGCAGGGGGGTACGGCTACACCTTC,CASSPGAGGYGYTF
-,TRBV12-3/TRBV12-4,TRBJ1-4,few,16,TGTGCCAGCAGTTTACTTCCTTCAGCAATTAATGAAAAACTGTTTTTT,CASSLLPSAINEKLFF
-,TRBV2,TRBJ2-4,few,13,TGTGCCAGCAGTATGGGGAGAGTGAACATTCAGTACTTC,CASSMGRVNIQYF
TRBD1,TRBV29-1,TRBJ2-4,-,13,TGCAGCGCCTCCGGGACAGGCGGAAACATTCAGTACTTC,CSASGTGGNIQYF
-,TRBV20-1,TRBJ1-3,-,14,TGCAGTGCTAGACAGGGGAGCTCTGGAAACACCATATATTTT,CSARQGSSGNTIYF
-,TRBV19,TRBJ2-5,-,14,TGTGCCAGTAGTATAGCCGCACCCAAAGAGACCCAGTACTTC,CASSIAAPKETQYF
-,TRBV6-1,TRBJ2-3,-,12,TGTGCCAGCATCCTGGACGGAGATACGCAGTATTTT,CASILDGDTQYF
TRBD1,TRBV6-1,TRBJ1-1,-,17,TGTGCCAGCAGTGAAATGGTAAATACAGGGGTGAACACTGAAGCTTTCTTT,CASSEMVNTGVNTEAFF
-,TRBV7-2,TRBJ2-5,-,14,TGTGCCAGCAGCCCCGCTTGGCAGAAAGAGACCCAGTACTTC,CASSPAWQKETQYF
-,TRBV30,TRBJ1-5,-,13,TGTACCCCAATCGGGGTACCGAATCAGCCCCAGCATTTT,CTPIGVPNQPQHF
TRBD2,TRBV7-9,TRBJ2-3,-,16,TGTGCCAGCAGCTTTGGCGCGGGAGTTTCCGCAGATACGCAGTATTTT,CASSFGAGVSADTQYF
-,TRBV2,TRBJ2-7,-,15,TGTGCCAGCAGTGTCCAAAGGACAGCCCGATACGAGCAGTACTTC,CASSVQRTARYEQYF
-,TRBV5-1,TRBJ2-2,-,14,TGCGCCAGCAGCTTGTTTGAAACCACCGGGGAGCTGTTTTTT,CASSLFETTGELFF
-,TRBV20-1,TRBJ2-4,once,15,TGCAGTGGGCCGTTGTTGGGTGAAGGCAAAAACATTCAGTACTTC,CSGPLLGEGKNIQYF
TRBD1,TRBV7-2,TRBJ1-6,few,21,TGTGCCAGCAGCTCACAGACCTGGGACAGGGGTGGTCGGTCGGGTAATTCACCCCTCCACTTT,CASSSQTWDRGGRSGNSPLHF
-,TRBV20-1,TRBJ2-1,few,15,TGCAGTGCTAGAGATGGCGGGACTCTGGACAATGAGCAGTTCTTC,CSARDGGTLDNEQFF
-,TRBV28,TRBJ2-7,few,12,TGTGCCAGCAGTTTACAGGGCCACGAGCAGTACTTC,CASSLQGHEQYF
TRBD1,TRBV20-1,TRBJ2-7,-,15,TGCAGTGCTAGAGACCCCGGGACAGGCTCCTACGAGCAGTACTTC,CSARDPGTGSYEQYF
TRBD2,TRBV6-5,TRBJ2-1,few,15,TGTGCCAGCAGTTCCCTAGCGGGAGGCCACAATGAGCAGTTCTTC,CASSSLAGGHNEQFF
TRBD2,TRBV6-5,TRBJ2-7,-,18,TGTGCCAGCAGTGGGAGCCGTCGACTAGCGGGAGGCCTCTACGAGCAGTACTTC,CASSGSRRLAGGLYEQYF
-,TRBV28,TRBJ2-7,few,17,TGTGCCAGCAGTCCGCCGCTTCCTGGGGGGAAGGCCTACGAGCAGTACTTC,CASSPPLPGGKAYEQYF
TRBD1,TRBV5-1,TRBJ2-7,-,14,TGCGCCAGCAGCCCAATGGGACAGGGCGGCGAGCAGTACTTC,CASSPMGQGGEQYF
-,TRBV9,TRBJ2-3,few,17,TGTGCCAGCAGCGTAGAAGCCCCGGTGGTTAGCACAGATACGCAGTATTTT,CASSVEAPVVSTDTQYF
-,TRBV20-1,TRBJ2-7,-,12,TGCAGTGCTAGTTCCGGAACCTACGAGCAGTACTTC,CSASSGTYEQYF
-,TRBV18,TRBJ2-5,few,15,TGTGCCAGCTCATCAGTTTCGGGAGCTCAAGAGACCCAGTACTTC,CASSSVSGAQETQYF
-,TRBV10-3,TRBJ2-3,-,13,TGTGCCATCCGGGACTCGGTCACAGATACGCAGTATTTT,CAIRDSVTDTQYF
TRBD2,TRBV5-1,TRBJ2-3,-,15,TGCGCCAGCAGCTCAGTAGTGGGAGGGCCAGATACGCAGTATTTT,CASSSVVGGPDTQYF
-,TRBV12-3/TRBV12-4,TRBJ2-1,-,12,TGTGCCAGCAGTTTTACCCTCAATGAGCAGTTCTTC,CASSFTLNEQFF
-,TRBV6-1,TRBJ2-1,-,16,TGTGCCAGCAGTGAAGGTGGCGGCAGGATATACAATGAGCAGTTCTTC,CASSEGGGRIYNEQFF
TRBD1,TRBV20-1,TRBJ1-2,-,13,TGCAGTGCGACCGGGACAGGGGTCTATGGCTACACCTTC,CSATGTGVYGYTF
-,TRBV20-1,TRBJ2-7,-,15,TGCAGTGCTAGAGATGCCCAGGGAGGAGGAGATGAGCAGTACTTC,CSARDAQGGGDEQYF
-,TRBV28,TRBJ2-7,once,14,TGTACCAGCAGTTTAGGGGTGGGAGTCCACGAGCAGTACTTC,CTSSLGVGVHEQYF
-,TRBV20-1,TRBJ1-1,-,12,TGCAGTGCTAGGCGGACGAACACTGAAGCTTTCTTT,CSARRTNTEAFF
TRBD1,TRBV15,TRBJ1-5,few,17,TGTGCCACCAGCACCCACCTCGGCTGGACAGGGACTCAGCCCCAGCATTTT,CATSTHLGWTGTQPQHF
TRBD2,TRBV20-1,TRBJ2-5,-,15,TGCAGTGCTAGTTCGACTAGCGGGCGACAAGAGACCCAGTACTTC,CSASSTSGRQETQYF
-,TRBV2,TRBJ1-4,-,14,TGTGCCACCACAAACCAGGGACTTAATGAAAAACTGTTTTTT,CATTNQGLNEKLFF
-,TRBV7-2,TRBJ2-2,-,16,TGTGCCAGCAGCTTAGCACCGGCACCGAACACCGGGGAGCTGTCTTTT,CASSLAPAPNTGELSF
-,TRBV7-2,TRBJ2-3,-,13,TGTGCCAGCAGCCCAAATAGGGCAGATACGCAGTATTTT,CASSPNRADTQYF
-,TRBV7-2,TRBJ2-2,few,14,TGTGCCAGCAGCTTAACGTTGCGCACCGGGGAGCTGTTTTTT,CASSLTLRTGELFF
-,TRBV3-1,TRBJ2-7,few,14,TGTGCCAGCAGCCCGACTCCTAGAGCCTACGAGCAGTACTTC,CASSPTPRAYEQYF
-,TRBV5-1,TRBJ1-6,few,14,TGCGCCAGCAGCGCGGACGTCGGAGATTCACCCCTCCACTTT,CASSADVGDSPLHF
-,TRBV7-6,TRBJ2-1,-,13,TGTGCCAGCAGCTTAGTAGGAAGGGATGAGCAGTTCTTC,CASSLVGRDEQFF
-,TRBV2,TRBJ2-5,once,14,TGTGCCAGCAGTTTAGGACAGTACCAAGAGACCCAGTACTTC,CASSLGQYQETQYF
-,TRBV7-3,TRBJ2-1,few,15,TGTGCCAGCAGTCCCGACTCTAACTCCTACAATGAGCAGTTCTTC,CASSPDSNSYNEQFF
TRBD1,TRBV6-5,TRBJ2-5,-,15,TGTGCCAGCAGTTACCGGGACAGGGCCATGTGGACCCAGTACTTC,CASSYRDRAMWTQYF
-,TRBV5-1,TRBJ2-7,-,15,TGCGCCAGCAGCTTGTTTGCGGGCCCCACGGACGAGCAGTACTTC,CASSLFAGPTDEQYF
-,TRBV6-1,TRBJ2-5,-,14,TGTGCCAGCTCTGCACTTAGAGGGATTAGGACCCAGTACTTC,CASSALRGIRTQYF
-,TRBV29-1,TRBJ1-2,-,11,TGCAGCGTTGAAACAGGGTTCGGCTACACCTTC,CSVETGFGYTF
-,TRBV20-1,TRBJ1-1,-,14,TGCAGTGCTACCACCCGGGGGGGGAACACTGAAGCTTTCTTT,CSATTRGGNTEAFF
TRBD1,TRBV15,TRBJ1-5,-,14,TGTGCCACCAGTAATCGTGACAGGGATAAACCCCAGCATTTT,CATSNRDRDKPQHF
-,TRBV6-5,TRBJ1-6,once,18,TGTGCCAGCAGTTACTCGGACAACCTTAGCTCCTATAATTCACCCCTCCACTTT,CASSYSDNLSSYNSPLHF
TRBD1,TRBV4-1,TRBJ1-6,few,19,TGCGCCAGCAGCCAAGATGGGACAGGGGACGTCGGGTATAATTCACCCCTCCACTTT,CASSQDGTGDVGYNSPLHF
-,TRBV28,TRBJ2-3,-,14,TGTGCCAGCACCATGGCCGGGACCACAGATACGCAGTATTTT,CASTMAGTTDTQYF
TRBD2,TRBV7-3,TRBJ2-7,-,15,TGTGCCAGCAGCCCCATGGCGGGAGGGCCCGGGGGGCAGTACTTC,CASSPMAGGPGGQYF